This T cell receptor (beta chain) was identified during a study of T-cell memory formation after mild COVID-19. About the research overall: TCR clusters largely stayed donor specific.

This clonotype was observed a few times. Its antigen is not identified. TCRdb processed the 5' RACE reads anew with MiXCR; each CDR3 protein has one entry. The sample includes approximately 290,000 distinct CDR3 sequences, 7% to 10% of them seen just once. Study-level results: From day 15 to 85, contracting clones were balanced between CD4 and CD8, whereas later expanders leaned toward CD4+. There were some responding clones in pre-infection memory, which suggested that cross-reactive memory had joined.

In germline, CDR1 is SGHTA, CDR2 FQGNSA. J lost 7 bases, V lost 6 bases, and 5 bases had no gene match. The CDR3 is 13 residues long. The origin of this receptor is a man aged 18 to 30 who had mild COVID-19 (a few samples of this study predate the infection). Cell type and time point are not known. The sample consisted of PBMCs or a T cell subset sorted from them (not recorded which). The rearrangement uses TRBV7-2 and TRBJ2-1; TRBD1 matches at 8 bases. Here the CDR3 reads CASSRTGWNEQFF. The CDR3 DNA follows: TGTGCCAGCAGTCGGACAGGGTGGAATGAGCAGTTCTTC.